Listed below are T cell receptor beta chains from one sample, sequenced in a study of Graves' ophthalmopathy and Graves' hyperthyroidism. TCRdb itself ran the multiplex PCR reads through MiXCR, one entry per CDR3 protein. The top ten hold approximately 43% of the sample, which has 650,000 to 900,000 distinct CDR3 sequences, roughly two fifths seen once. The sequencing sample was made of peripheral blood. Source of these receptors: an adult man with Graves' ophthalmopathy. Both conserved end residues are part of each CDR3. D genes are given only for firm matches. The listing skips clone size in some rows; elsewhere it reads once, few, many or a size class.

TRBJ2-5 | TRBD2 | NA | TRBV11-2 | TGTGCCAGCAGCTTTGGAATAGCGGGGGATCAAGAGACCCAGTACTTC | CASSFGIAGDQETQYF
TRBJ1-6 | TRBD1 | NA | TRBV25-1 | TGCGCCAGCAGCCACCTTCTGAATCGGACAGGGGTGAATTCACCCCTCCACTTT | CASSHLLNRTGVNSPLHF
TRBJ1-5 | NA | NA | TRBV5-5 | TGTGCCAGCAGCCCTACCGCAGACAACCACAATCAGCCCCAGCATTTT | CASSPTADNHNQPQHF
TRBJ1-6 | NA | NA | TRBV10-3 | TGTGCCATCACCCGGACACCGGATAATTCACCCCTCCACTTT | CAITRTPDNSPLHF
TRBJ1-6 | TRBD1 | few | TRBV12-3/TRBV12-4 | TGTGCCAGCAGTTCCCGACAGGGGATCAATTCACCCCTCCACTTT | CASSSRQGINSPLHF
TRBJ1-1 | NA | many | TRBV7-9 | TGTGCCAGCAGCTCAATAGGCCAGGGTAACACTGAAGCTTTCTTT | CASSSIGQGNTEAFF
TRBJ1-2 | NA | many | TRBV25-1 | TGTGCCAGCAGTGAAATGGCCAGTGCCCGTGGCTACACCTTC | CASSEMASARGYTF
TRBJ2-5 | NA | few | TRBV20-1 | TGCAGTGCTAGGGGTCAGCAAGAGACCCAGTACTTC | CSARGQQETQYF
TRBJ2-7 | TRBD2 | few | TRBV20-1 | TGCAGTGCTAGTAGTAGCGGGAGGGCCGTTTTAGGTTCCGAGCAGTACTTC | CSASSSGRAVLGSEQYF
TRBJ1-1 | NA | NA | TRBV2 | TGTGCCAGCACCCCCGCGGGGGTGAGGAACACTGAAGCTTTCTTT | CASTPAGVRNTEAFF
TRBJ2-7 | TRBD1 | NA | TRBV12-3/TRBV12-4 | TGTGCCAGCAGACGACAGGGATTAAGCGAGCAGTACTTC | CASRRQGLSEQYF
TRBJ2-7 | NA | few | TRBV10-3 | TGTGCCAGCAGTTATCTAGACGGTTCGGGAGAGCAGTACTTC | CASSYLDGSGEQYF
TRBJ1-6 | NA | NA | TRBV25-1 | TGTGCCAGCAGCTTGGAGGGGGGCAGTTTCGATTCACCCCTCCACTTT | CASSLEGGSFDSPLHF
TRBJ1-6 | NA | many | TRBV10-2 | TGCGCCAGCAGTGGGGAAGGTTATAATTCACCCCTCCACTTT | CASSGEGYNSPLHF
TRBJ2-2 | NA | NA | TRBV10-2 | TGCGCCACCAGTACGGGTAACACCGGGGAGCTGTTTTTT | CATSTGNTGELFF
TRBJ1-2 | NA | many | TRBV7-8 | TGTGCCAGCAGCTTATCTAGAGCGGTTTCCGGCTACACCTTC | CASSLSRAVSGYTF
TRBJ1-2 | NA | many | TRBV12-3/TRBV12-4 | TGTGCCAGCAGTCAGGAGCTGTATGGCTACACCTTC | CASSQELYGYTF
TRBJ1-6 | NA | many | TRBV12-3/TRBV12-4 | TGTGCCAGCAGTCTCGACCCTTCACCCCTCCACTTT | CASSLDPSPLHF
TRBJ1-1 | NA | once | TRBV9 | TGTGCCAGCAGCCCCGGGGCTTCGAACACTGAAGCTTTCTTT | CASSPGASNTEAFF
TRBJ2-2 | TRBD2 | NA | TRBV7-9 | TGTGCCAGCAGCCTGCGACTAGCTCAAAGTCTCACCGGGGAGCTGTTTTTT | CASSLRLAQSLTGELFF
TRBJ1-3 | NA | NA | TRBV5-4 | TGTGCCAGCAGTAAGTCGGTGAGCTCTGGAAACACCATATATTTT | CASSKSVSSGNTIYF
TRBJ2-5 | NA | NA | TRBV29-1 | TGCAGCGTTGCCAGGGGAGTCCAAGAGACCCAGTACTTC | CSVARGVQETQYF
TRBJ2-3 | NA | NA | TRBV20-1 | TGCAGTGCTACCGGGGGGCGGTATACGCAGTATTTT | CSATGGRYTQYF
TRBJ1-1 | NA | many | TRBV11-2 | TGTGCCAGCAGCTTACCGGGAGTGAACACTGAAGCTTTCTTT | CASSLPGVNTEAFF
TRBJ1-5 | NA | once | TRBV10-3 | TGTGCCATCAGTGCTAGAGACAGGTCACAGCCCCAGCATTTT | CAISARDRSQPQHF
TRBJ2-7 | TRBD2 | many | TRBV7-8 | TGTGCCAGCAGCCCGAGCGGGAGGGCCTACGAGCAGTACTTC | CASSPSGRAYEQYF
TRBJ2-2 | NA | few | TRBV19 | TGTGCCAGTAGAAGACCTATCCGGGACTGGGACTTGGTCGGGGAGCTGTTTTTT | CASRRPIRDWDLVGELFF
TRBJ2-7 | NA | few | TRBV19 | TGTGCCAGTAGTGCCCGGCGGGGTCTCTACGAGCAGTACTTC | CASSARRGLYEQYF
TRBJ2-2 | NA | many | TRBV15 | TGTGCCACCAGCAGAGATGTAGGGTACACCGGGGAGCTGTTTTTT | CATSRDVGYTGELFF
TRBJ1-1 | NA | NA | TRBV5-5 | TGTGCCAGCAGCTTGGTCCTGGCAGTTGGTCAGCACCCTGAAGCTTTCTTT | CASSLVLAVGQHPEAFF
TRBJ1-2 | NA | many | TRBV12-3/TRBV12-4 | TGTGCCAGCAGTAATGACGGACCTTTTAACTATGGCTACACCTTC | CASSNDGPFNYGYTF
TRBJ2-3 | NA | NA | TRBV20-1 | TGCAGTGCTAACGTGATGGGGGGATGGGATACGCAGTATTTT | CSANVMGGWDTQYF
TRBJ1-1 | NA | many | TRBV28 | TGTGCCAGCAGTTTATTCGGCAGGAACACTGAAGCTTTCTTT | CASSLFGRNTEAFF
TRBJ1-2 | NA | many | TRBV6-1 | TGTGCCAGCAGTGATTTGGGAGTTTACACCTTC | CASSDLGVYTF
TRBJ2-2 | NA | few | TRBV5-5 | TGTGCCAGCAGCCCACGGGCGGGGAGCACCGGGGAGCTGTTTTTT | CASSPRAGSTGELFF